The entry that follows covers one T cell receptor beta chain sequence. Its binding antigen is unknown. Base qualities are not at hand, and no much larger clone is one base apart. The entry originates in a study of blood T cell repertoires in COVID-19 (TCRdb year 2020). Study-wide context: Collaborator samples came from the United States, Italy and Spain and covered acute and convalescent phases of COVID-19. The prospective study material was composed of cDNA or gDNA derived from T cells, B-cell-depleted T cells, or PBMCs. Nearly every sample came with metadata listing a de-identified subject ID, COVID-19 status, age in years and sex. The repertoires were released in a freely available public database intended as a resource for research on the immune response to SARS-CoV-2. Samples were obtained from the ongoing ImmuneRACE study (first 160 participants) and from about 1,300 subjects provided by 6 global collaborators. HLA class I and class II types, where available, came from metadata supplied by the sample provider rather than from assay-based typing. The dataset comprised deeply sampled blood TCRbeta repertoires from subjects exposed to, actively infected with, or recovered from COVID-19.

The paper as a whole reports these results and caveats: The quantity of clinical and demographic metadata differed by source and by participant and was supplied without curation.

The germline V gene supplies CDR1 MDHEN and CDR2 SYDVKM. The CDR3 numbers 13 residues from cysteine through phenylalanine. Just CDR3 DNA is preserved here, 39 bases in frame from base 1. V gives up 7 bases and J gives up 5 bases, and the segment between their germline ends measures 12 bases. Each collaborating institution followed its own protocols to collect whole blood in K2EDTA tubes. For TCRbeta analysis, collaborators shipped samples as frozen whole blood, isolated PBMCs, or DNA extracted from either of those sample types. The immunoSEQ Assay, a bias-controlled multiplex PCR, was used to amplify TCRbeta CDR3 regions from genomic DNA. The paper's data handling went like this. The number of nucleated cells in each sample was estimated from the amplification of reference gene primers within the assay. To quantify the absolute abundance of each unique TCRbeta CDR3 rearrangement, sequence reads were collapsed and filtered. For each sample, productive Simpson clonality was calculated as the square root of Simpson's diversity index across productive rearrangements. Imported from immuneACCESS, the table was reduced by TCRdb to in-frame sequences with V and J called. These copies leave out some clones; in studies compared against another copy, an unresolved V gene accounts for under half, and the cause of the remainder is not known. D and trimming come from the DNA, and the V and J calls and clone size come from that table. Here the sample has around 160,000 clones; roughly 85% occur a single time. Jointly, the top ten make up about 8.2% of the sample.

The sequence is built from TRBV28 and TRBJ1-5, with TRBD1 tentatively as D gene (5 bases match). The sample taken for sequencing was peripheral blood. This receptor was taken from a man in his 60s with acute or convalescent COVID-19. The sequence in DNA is TGTGCCAGCAAGGAAGGGGTAGATCAGCCCCAGCATTTT. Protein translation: CASKEGVDQPQHF.